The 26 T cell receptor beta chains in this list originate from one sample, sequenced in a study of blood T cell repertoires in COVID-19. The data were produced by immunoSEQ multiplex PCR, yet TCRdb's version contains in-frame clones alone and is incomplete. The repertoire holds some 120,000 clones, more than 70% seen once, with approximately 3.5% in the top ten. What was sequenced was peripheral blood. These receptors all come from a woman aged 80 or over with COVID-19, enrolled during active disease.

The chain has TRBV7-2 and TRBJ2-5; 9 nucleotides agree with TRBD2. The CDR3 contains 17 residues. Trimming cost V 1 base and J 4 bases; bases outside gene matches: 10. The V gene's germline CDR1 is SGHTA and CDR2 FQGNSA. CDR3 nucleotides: TGTGCCAGCAGCTTAGGGCCCCTAGCGGGACACCGAGAGACCCAGTACTTC. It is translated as CASSLGPLAGHRETQYF.

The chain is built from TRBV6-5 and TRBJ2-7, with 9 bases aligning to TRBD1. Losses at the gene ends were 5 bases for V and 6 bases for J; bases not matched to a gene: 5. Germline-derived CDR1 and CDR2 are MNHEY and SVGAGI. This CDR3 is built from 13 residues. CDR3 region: CASSQDRGSEQYF. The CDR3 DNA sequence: TGTGCCAGCAGTCAGGACAGGGGATCCGAGCAGTACTTC.

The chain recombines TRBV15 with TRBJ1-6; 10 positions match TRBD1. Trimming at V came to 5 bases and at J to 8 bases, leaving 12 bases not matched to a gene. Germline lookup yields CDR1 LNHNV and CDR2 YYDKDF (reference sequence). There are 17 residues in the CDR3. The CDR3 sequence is CATSVVRDRGTHSPLHF. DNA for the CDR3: TGTGCCACCAGCGTTGTGCGGGACAGGGGTACACATTCACCCCTCCACTTT.

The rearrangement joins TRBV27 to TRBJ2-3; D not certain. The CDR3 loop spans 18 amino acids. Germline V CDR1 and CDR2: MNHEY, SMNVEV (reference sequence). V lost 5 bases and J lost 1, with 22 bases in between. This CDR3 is CASSPTGAASRGTDTQYF. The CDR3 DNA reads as TGTGCCAGCAGTCCCACTGGTGCGGCTTCTCGGGGCACAGATACGCAGTATTTT.

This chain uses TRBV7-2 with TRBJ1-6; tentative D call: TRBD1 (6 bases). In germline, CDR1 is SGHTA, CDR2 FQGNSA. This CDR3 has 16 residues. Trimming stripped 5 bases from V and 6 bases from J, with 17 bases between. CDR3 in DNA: TGTGCCAGCAGCCCTACAGGGAGTCCGCTTAATTCACCCCTCCACTTT. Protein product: CASSPTGSPLNSPLHF.

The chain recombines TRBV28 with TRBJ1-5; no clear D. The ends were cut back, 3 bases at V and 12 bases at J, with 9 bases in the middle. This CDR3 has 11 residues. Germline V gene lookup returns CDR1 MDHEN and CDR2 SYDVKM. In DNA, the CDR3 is TGTGCCAGCAGTTTCGGGAGGAACCAGCATTTT. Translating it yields CASSFGRNQHF.

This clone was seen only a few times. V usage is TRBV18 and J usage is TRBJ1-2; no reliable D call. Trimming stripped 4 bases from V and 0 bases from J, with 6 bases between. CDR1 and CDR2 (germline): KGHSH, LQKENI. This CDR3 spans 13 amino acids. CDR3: CASSLQSNYGYTF. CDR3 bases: TGTGCCAGCTCACTACAGTCTAACTATGGCTACACCTTC.

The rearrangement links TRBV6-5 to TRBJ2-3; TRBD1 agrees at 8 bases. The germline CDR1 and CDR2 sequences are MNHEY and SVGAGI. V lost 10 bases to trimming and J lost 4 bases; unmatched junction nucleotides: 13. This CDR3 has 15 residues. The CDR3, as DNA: TGTGCCACCATACAGGGGGATACATATTCAGATACGCAGTATTTT. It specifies CATIQGDTYSDTQYF.

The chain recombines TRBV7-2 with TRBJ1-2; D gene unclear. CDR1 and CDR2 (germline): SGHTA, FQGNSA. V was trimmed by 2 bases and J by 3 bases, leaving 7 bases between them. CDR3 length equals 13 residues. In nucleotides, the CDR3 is TGTGCCAGCAGCTTATCTGGAGACTATGGCTACACCTTC. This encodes CASSLSGDYGYTF.

CDR3 nucleotides: TGTGCCAGCAGCGTAGGTGGGGCGCGGGGCACCGGGGAGCTGTTTTTT. The encoded protein is CASSVGGARGTGELFF. This chain joins TRBV9 and TRBJ2-2; a possible D gene is TRBD2 (6 bases). This CDR3 comprises 16 residues. V was cut by 0 bases and J by 4 bases, with 13 bases left in between. Germline CDR1 and CDR2: SGDLS and YYNGEE.

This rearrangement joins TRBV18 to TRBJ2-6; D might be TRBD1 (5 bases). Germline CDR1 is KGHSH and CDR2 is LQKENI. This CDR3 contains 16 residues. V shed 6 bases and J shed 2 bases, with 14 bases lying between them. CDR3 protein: CASSSGLLAGANVLTF. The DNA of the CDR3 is TGTGCCAGCTCGTCAGGGTTATTAGCTGGGGCCAACGTCCTGACTTTC. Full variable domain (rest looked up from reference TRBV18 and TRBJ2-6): NAGVMQNPRHLVRRRGQEARLRCSPMKGHSHVYWYRQLPEEGLKFMVYLQKENIIDESGMPKERFSAEFPKEGPSILRIQQVVRGDSAAYFCASSSGLLAGANVLTFGAGSRLTVL.

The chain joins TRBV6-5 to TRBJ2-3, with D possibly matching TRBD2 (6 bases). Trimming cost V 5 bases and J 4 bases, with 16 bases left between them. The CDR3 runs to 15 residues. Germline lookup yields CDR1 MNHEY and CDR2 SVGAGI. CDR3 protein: CASSPFSGGPDTQYF. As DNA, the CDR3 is TGTGCCAGCAGTCCATTTAGCGGAGGGCCAGATACGCAGTATTTT.

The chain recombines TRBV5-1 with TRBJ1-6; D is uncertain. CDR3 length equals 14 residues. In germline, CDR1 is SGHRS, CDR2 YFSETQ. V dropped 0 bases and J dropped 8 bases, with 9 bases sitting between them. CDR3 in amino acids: CASSLVVSDSPLHF. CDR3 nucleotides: TGCGCCAGCAGCTTGGTCGTATCAGATTCACCCCTCCACTTT. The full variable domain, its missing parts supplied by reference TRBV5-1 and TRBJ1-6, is KAGVTQTPRYLIKTRGQQVTLSCSPISGHRSVSWYQQTPGQGLQFLFEYFSETQRNKGNFPGRFSGRQFSNSRSEMNVSTLELGDSALYLCASSLVVSDSPLHFGNGTRLTVT.

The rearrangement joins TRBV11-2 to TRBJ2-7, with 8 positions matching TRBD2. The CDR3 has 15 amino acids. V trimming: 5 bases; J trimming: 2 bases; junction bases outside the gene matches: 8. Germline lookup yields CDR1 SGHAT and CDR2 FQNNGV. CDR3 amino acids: CASSPNSGVPYEQYF. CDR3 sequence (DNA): TGTGCCAGCAGCCCCAATAGCGGGGTACCCTACGAGCAGTACTTC.

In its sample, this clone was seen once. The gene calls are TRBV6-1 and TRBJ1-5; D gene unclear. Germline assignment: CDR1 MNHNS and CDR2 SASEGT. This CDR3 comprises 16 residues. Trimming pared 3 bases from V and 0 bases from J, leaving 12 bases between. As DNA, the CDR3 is TGTGCCAGCAGTGAGGGTACAGTAAATAGCAATCAGCCCCAGCATTTT. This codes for CASSEGTVNSNQPQHF.

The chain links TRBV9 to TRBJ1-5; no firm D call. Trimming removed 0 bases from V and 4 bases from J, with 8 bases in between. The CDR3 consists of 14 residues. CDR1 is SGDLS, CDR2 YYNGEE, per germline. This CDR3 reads CASSVAPSNQPQHF. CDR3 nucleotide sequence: TGTGCCAGCAGCGTAGCCCCGTCTAATCAGCCCCAGCATTTT.

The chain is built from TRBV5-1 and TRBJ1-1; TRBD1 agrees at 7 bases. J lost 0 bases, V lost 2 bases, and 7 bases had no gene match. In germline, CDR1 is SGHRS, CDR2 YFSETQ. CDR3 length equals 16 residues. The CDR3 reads CASSFRQGSMNTEAFF. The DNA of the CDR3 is TGCGCCAGCAGCTTTCGACAGGGTAGCATGAACACTGAAGCTTTCTTT.

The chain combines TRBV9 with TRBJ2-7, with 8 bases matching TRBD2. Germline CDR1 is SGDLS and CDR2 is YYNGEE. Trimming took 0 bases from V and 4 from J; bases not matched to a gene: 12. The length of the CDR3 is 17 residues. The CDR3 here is CASSVGGSSGSTYEQYF. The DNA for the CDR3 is TGTGCCAGCAGCGTAGGGGGCTCTAGCGGGTCTACGTACGAGCAGTACTTC.

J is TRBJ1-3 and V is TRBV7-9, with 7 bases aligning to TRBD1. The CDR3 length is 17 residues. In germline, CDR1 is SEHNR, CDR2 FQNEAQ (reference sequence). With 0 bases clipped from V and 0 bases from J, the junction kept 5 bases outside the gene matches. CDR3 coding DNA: TGTGCCAGCAGCTTAGCGGGCAGGGGGAACTCTGGAAACACCATATATTTT. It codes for CASSLAGRGNSGNTIYF. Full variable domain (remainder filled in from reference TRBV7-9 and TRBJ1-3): DTGVSQNPRHKITKRGQNVTFRCDPISEHNRLYWYRQTLGQGPEFLTYFQNEAQLEKSRLLSDRFSAERPKGSFSTLEIQRTEQGDSAMYLCASSLAGRGNSGNTIYFGEGSWLTVV.

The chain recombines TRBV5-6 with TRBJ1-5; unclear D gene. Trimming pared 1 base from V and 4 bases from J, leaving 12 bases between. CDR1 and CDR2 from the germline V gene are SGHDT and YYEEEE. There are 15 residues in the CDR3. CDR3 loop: CASSLLEKGNQPQHF. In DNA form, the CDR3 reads TGTGCCAGCAGCTTGTTGGAGAAAGGAAATCAGCCCCAGCATTTT.

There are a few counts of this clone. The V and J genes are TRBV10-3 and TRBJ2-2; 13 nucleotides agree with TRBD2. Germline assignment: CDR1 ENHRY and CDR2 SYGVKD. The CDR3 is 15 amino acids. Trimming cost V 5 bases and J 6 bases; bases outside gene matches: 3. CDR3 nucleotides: TGTGCCATCAGTCGGACTAGCGGGAGTCCCGGGGAGCTGTTTTTT. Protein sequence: CAISRTSGSPGELFF.

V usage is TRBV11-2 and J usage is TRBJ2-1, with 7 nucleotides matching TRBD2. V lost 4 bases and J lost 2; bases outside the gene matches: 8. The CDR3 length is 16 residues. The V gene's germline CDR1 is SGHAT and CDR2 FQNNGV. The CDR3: CASSSLTSVTYNEQFF. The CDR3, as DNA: TGTGCCAGCAGCTCACTAACTAGCGTTACCTACAATGAGCAGTTCTTC.

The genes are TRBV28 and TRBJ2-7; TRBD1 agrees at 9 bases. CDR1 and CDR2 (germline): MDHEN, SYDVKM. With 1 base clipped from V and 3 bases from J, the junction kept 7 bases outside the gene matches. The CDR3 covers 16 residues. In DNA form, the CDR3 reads TGTGCCAGCAGTTTATTATTGGGACAGGGTCGCTACGAGCAGTACTTC. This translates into CASSLLLGQGRYEQYF. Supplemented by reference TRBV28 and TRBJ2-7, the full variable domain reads DVKVTQSSRYLVKRTGEKVFLECVQDMDHENMFWYRQDPGLGLRLIYFSYDVKMKEKGDIPEGYSVSREKKERFSLILESASTNQTSMYLCASSLLLGQGRYEQYFGPGTRLTVT.

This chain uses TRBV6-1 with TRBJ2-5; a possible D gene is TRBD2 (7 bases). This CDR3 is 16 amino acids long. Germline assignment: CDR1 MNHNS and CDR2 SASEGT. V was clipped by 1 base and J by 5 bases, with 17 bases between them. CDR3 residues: CASSEGIGRGSETQYF. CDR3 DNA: TGTGCCAGCAGTGAAGGGATTGGGAGGGGGTCGGAGACCCAGTACTTC.

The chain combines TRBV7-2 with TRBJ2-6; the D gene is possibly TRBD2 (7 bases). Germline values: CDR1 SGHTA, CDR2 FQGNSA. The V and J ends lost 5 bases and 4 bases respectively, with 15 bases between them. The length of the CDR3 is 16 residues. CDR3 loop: CASSLAGAAGANVLTF. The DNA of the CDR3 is TGTGCCAGCAGCCTGGCGGGGGCTGCCGGGGCCAACGTCCTGACTTTC.

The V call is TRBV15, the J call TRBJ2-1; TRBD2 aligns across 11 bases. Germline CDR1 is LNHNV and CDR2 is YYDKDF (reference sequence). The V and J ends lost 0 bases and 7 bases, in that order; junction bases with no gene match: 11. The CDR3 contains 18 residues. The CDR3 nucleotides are TGTGCCACCAGCAGAGATCTCCCACTAGCGGGGGCGGGGAATGAGCAGTTCTTC. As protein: CATSRDLPLAGAGNEQFF.